The 31 T cell receptor beta chains reported below all come from one sample, sequenced in a study of blood T cells in healthy people across ages. Together with a sample-barcoded 5' primer, a J-beta primer mix was included in a second PCR lasting about 7 to 12 cycles. TCRdb reprocessed the 5' RACE reads with MiXCR, giving one entry per CDR3 protein. The table includes about 1.8 million distinct CDR3 sequences, just under 50% detected once. The sequenced sample was blood. These receptors were taken from a woman aged 40-49 years in good health.

The rearrangement joins TRBV7-2 to TRBJ2-7; no definite D call. V was trimmed by 5 bases and J by 7 bases, leaving 18 bases between them. Germline CDR1 and CDR2: SGHTA and FQGNSA. The length of the CDR3 is 14 residues. The CDR3 nucleotides are TGTGCCAGCAGCGCTGACTGGGTGGTCGATGAGCAGTACTTC. The encoded protein is CASSADWVVDEQYF.

This sequence joins TRBV10-3 and TRBJ1-5; possible D gene TRBD1, 5 bases. V was pared by 5 bases and J by 9 bases, with 17 bases between. Germline CDR1 ENHRY, CDR2 SYGVKD. CDR3 length equals 14 residues. CDR3 residues: CAISRDGPGLPQHF. The DNA for the CDR3 is TGTGCCATCAGTAGGGACGGCCCGGGATTGCCCCAGCATTTT.

This clonotype was found once. The CDR3 loop reads CASNPAPRFNEQFF. DNA of the CDR3: TGTGCCAGCAACCCAGCTCCCCGATTCAATGAGCAGTTCTTC. The rearrangement links TRBV2 to TRBJ2-1; D unclear. Germline V CDR1 and CDR2: SNHLY, FYNNEI. The V end was cut by 7 bases, the J end by 6 bases, with 16 bases between. This CDR3 comprises 14 residues.

The V and J genes are TRBV7-6 and TRBJ1-2; 9 nucleotides align to TRBD1. CDR3 size: 16 residues. J was trimmed by 7 bases and V by 5 bases; bases with no gene match: 14. Germline lookup yields CDR1 SGHVS and CDR2 FNYEAQ. The CDR3 nucleotides read TGTGCCAGCAGCCTAAATGTAGGGACAGGGATGCGTGGCTACACCTTC. As protein: CASSLNVGTGMRGYTF.

The chain uses TRBV9 and TRBJ2-6; D is perhaps TRBD1 (6 bases). The germline gives CDR1 SGDLS, CDR2 YYNGEE. V was pared by 4 bases and J by 3 bases, with 14 bases between. The CDR3 runs 16 residues. The chain's CDR3 is CASSSRQVFGANVLTF. CDR3 nucleotides: TGTGCCAGCAGCTCTAGACAGGTCTTTGGGGCCAACGTCCTGACTTTC.

The chain carries TRBV28 and TRBJ1-5; a possible D gene is TRBD1 (6 bases). Germline V gene data show CDR1 as MDHEN and CDR2 as SYDVKM. Trimming shortened V by 3 bases and J by 4 bases, and 19 bases separated the two germline ends. The CDR3 runs 17 residues. The CDR3 DNA follows: TGTGCCAGCAGTTTCCGCAACACCGGGACACAAAATCAGCCCCAGCATTTT. Translating gives CASSFRNTGTQNQPQHF.

The chain joins TRBV7-2 to TRBJ1-2, with unresolved D. Germline V gene data show CDR1 as SGHTA and CDR2 as FQGNSA. This CDR3 has 14 residues. V lost 5 bases and J 7 bases, leaving 17 bases between the germline ends. CDR3 region: CASSPAGLGGGYTF. The CDR3 nucleotides read TGTGCCAGCAGCCCGGCAGGTCTCGGAGGTGGCTACACCTTC. The full variable domain, its missing parts supplied by reference TRBV7-2 and TRBJ1-2, is GAGVSQSPSNKVTEKGKDVELRCDPISGHTALYWYRQSLGQGLEFLIYFQGNSAPDKSGLPSDRFSAERTGGSVSTLTIQRTQQEDSAVYLCASSPAGLGGGYTFGSGTRLTVV.

The gene calls are TRBV4-3 and TRBJ2-7, with 9 bases matching TRBD2. From germline, CDR1 is LGHNA and CDR2 YSLEER. This CDR3 has 15 amino acids. V dropped 0 bases and J dropped 8; count of bases not matched to a gene: 8. The CDR3 region is CASSQDRLAGYKQYF. CDR3 nucleotide sequence: TGCGCCAGCAGCCAAGATAGGCTAGCGGGGTACAAGCAGTACTTC.

As regards this clonotype: Compared with germline, one end of the junction differs, possibly owing to a read error. The chain recombines TRBV7-2 with TRBJ2-5; 11 bases line up with TRBD2. Germline assignment: CDR1 SGHTA and CDR2 FQGNSA. This CDR3 region has 15 residues. CDR3 DNA: TGTGCCGGCAGCCAGACTAGCGGGGTAAAAGAGACCCAGTACTTC. It specifies CAGSQTSGVKETQYF.

This clonotype was observed many times. Compared with germline, one end of the junction differs, possibly owing to a read error. The chain combines TRBV5-1 with TRBJ2-1; D not resolved. CDR3 length: 12 amino acids. CDR1 is SGHRS, CDR2 YFSETQ, per germline. The CDR3 nucleotides read TGTGCCAGCTCACCGAGCCTTAATGAGCAGTTCTTC. Translating it yields CASSPSLNEQFF.

The chain employs TRBV27 and TRBJ2-3; 14 bases are shared with TRBD2. Germline CDR1 is MNHEY and CDR2 is SMNVEV (reference sequence). The CDR3 has 17 amino acids. V shed 1 base, J shed 6 bases, and the junction held 6 bases outside the gene matches. The DNA for the CDR3 is TGTGCCAGCAGTTTATGGACTAGCGGGGGGCGAGGGGATACGCAGTATTTT. This encodes CASSLWTSGGRGDTQYF.

In nucleotides, the CDR3 is TGCGCCAGCAGCTTCGGGGGTAACGATGAGCAGTACTTC. Protein: CASSFGGNDEQYF. The chain joins TRBV5-1 to TRBJ2-5; D may be TRBD2 (6 bases). The CDR3 loop spans 13 amino acids. V lost 2 bases and J 11 bases, leaving 16 bases between the germline ends. Per the germline V gene, CDR1 is SGHRS and CDR2 is YFSETQ.

The chain carries TRBV7-9 and TRBJ2-3, with D unclear. The CDR3 totals 13 residues. Germline V lookup: CDR1 SEHNR, CDR2 FQNEAQ (reference sequence). Between the trimmed V and J ends, which lost 7 bases and 2 bases, there was a span of 10 bases. The CDR3, as DNA: TGTGCCAGCACAGGTTTTGTCACAGATACGCAGTATTTT. Translating it yields CASTGFVTDTQYF.

The rearrangement uses TRBV7-2 and TRBJ1-1, with a possible D match to TRBD1 (6 bases). Trimming took off 3 bases at V and 1 base at J, with 9 bases between the two ends. The CDR3 is 14 amino acids. Looked up from germline, CDR1 is SGHTA and CDR2 is FQGNSA. Here the CDR3 reads CASSLGHGNTEAFF. The CDR3 coding sequence is TGTGCCAGCAGCTTGGGACACGGGAACACTGAAGCTTTCTTT. The full variable domain, rest sourced from reference TRBV7-2 and TRBJ1-1, is GAGVSQSPSNKVTEKGKDVELRCDPISGHTALYWYRQSLGQGLEFLIYFQGNSAPDKSGLPSDRFSAERTGGSVSTLTIQRTQQEDSAVYLCASSLGHGNTEAFFGQGTRLTVV.

This clonotype was picked up a small number of times. The gene calls are TRBV7-8 and TRBJ2-5, with a weak D call TRBD2 (6 bases). CDR3 length equals 14 residues. CDR1 is SGHVS, CDR2 FQNEAQ, per germline. Trimming removed 5 bases from V and 4 bases from J, with 14 bases in between. The CDR3 is CASSVDQGGETQYF. The CDR3 region has the DNA TGTGCCAGCAGCGTTGACCAGGGAGGAGAGACCCAGTACTTC. The whole variable domain, remainder taken from reference TRBV7-8 and TRBJ2-5, is GAGVSQSPRYKVAKRGQDVALRCDPISGHVSLFWYQQALGQGPEFLTYFQNEAQLDKSGLPSDRFFAERPEGSVSTLKIQRTQQEDSAVYLCASSVDQGGETQYFGPGTRLLVL.

V gene TRBV28 combines with J gene TRBJ2-7; 10 bases align to TRBD1. The CDR3 runs 16 residues. Trimming cost V 7 bases and J 7 bases; bases outside gene matches: 16. Germline V lookup: CDR1 MDHEN, CDR2 SYDVKM. DNA for the CDR3: TGTGCCAGCACGGGACAGGGGAAGAAATTAGCGGAGGAGCAGTACTTC. Its protein is CASTGQGKKLAEEQYF.

With respect to this clonotype: A much larger clone lies a single base off, so this may be a read error. This sequence joins TRBV20-1 and TRBJ2-3, with D possibly TRBD2 on 6 matching bases. This CDR3 is 13 amino acids long. Germline V gene data show CDR1 as DFQATT and CDR2 as SNEGSKA (reference sequence). V dropped 6 bases and J dropped 2 bases, with 12 bases sitting between them. The CDR3 is CSAQVGLTDTQYF. CDR3 DNA: TGCAGTGCCCAAGTGGGACTCACAGATACGCAGTATTTT.

This clonotype appeared a few times. The J gene is TRBJ2-3, the V gene TRBV7-2, with 9 positions matching TRBD1. The CDR3 runs 15 residues. In germline, CDR1 is SGHTA, CDR2 FQGNSA. With V trimmed by 6 bases and J by 5 bases, 9 bases remained unmatched. The CDR3 region is CASSYHRGRGDTQYF. The CDR3 DNA is TGTGCCAGCAGTTACCACAGGGGGCGAGGAGATACGCAGTATTTT.

V is TRBV7-3 and J is TRBJ2-3; 11 nucleotides line up with TRBD2. The trim removed 3 bases at V and 4 bases at J, leaving 9 bases unmatched. The CDR3 length is 17 residues. Germline values: CDR1 SGHTA, CDR2 FQGTGA. CDR3 loop: CASSFLKIAGGPDTQYF. In DNA, the CDR3 is TGTGCCAGCAGCTTCCTAAAGATAGCGGGGGGGCCAGATACGCAGTATTTT.

The chain is built from TRBV5-1 and TRBJ2-5, with a weak D call TRBD1 (5 bases). CDR3 length: 14 amino acids. V was trimmed by 1 base and J by 1 base, leaving 8 bases between them. In germline, CDR1 is SGHRS, CDR2 YFSETQ. DNA of the CDR3: TGCGCCAGCAGCTTGTGGACAATCCAAGAGACCCAGTACTTC. Amino acid sequence: CASSLWTIQETQYF.

This clonotype has more than one count but fewer than ten. The rearrangement uses TRBV28 and TRBJ2-7, with D uncertain. The last part of the DNA fits TRBJ2-5 better; the J call may be wrong. CDR1 and CDR2 (germline): MDHEN, SYDVKM. The CDR3 sequence is 13 residues long. This CDR3 reads CASSRPPVGTQYF. Written as DNA, the CDR3 is TGTGCCAGCAGTCGCCCCCCCGTCGGGACCCAGTACTTC.

This clonotype appeared a few times. V gene TRBV7-2 combines with J gene TRBJ2-1; perhaps TRBD1 as D (6 bases). CDR1 and CDR2 (germline): SGHTA, FQGNSA. The CDR3 loop spans 15 amino acids. Trimming shortened V by 5 bases and J by 1 base, and 12 bases separated the two germline ends. The CDR3 region has the DNA TGTGCCAGCAGCCCCCGGGACAATTCCTACAATGAGCAGTTCTTC. This gives the protein CASSPRDNSYNEQFF.

The CDR3 region is CASSASPGEQYF. The DNA of the CDR3 is TGTGCCAGCAGCGCCTCCCCGGGGGAGCAGTACTTC. This rearrangement joins TRBV7-2 to TRBJ2-7, with D perhaps TRBD2 (5 bases). The germline V and J ends were trimmed by 5 bases and 7 bases, with 12 bases remaining between them. This CDR3 has 12 amino acids. CDR1 is SGHTA and CDR2 is FQGNSA in the germline V gene.

The V call is TRBV20-1, the J call TRBJ1-2; 7 bases fit TRBD1. Trimming took 6 bases from V and 1 from J; bases not matched to a gene: 5. The CDR3 is made up of 13 amino acids. The germline CDR1 and CDR2 sequences are DFQATT and SNEGSKA (reference sequence). DNA of the CDR3: TGCAGTGCCGGGGGACAGAGTAACTATGGCTACACCTTC. It specifies CSAGGQSNYGYTF.

This clonotype has only a few counts. The rearrangement links TRBV12-3 or TRBV12-4 to TRBJ1-2; D gene ambiguous. This CDR3 spans 15 amino acids. V lost 5 bases and J 5 bases, leaving 18 bases between the germline ends. The CDR3 is CASSNAHPRAYGYTF. The DNA for the CDR3 is TGTGCCAGCAGTAATGCACACCCAAGGGCGTATGGCTACACCTTC.

The chain combines TRBV12-3 or TRBV12-4 with TRBJ2-7, with D hard to call. Judging by the DNA end, TRBJ2-4 fits better; the J call may be wrong. The CDR3 consists of 18 residues. DNA for the CDR3: TGTGCCAGCAGTTTATTTGTCCTCCCGGGTGAGGCCAAAAACATTCAGTACTTC. It encodes CASSLFVLPGEAKNIQYF.

This clonotype has more than one count but fewer than ten. The rearrangement links TRBV29-1 to TRBJ2-1, with D perhaps assigned TRBD1 or TRBD2 (6 bases each). The germline V and J ends were trimmed by 7 bases and 7 bases, with 14 bases remaining between them. The CDR3 has 12 residues. Germline V gene data show CDR1 as SQVTM and CDR2 as ANQGSEA. The CDR3 bases are TGCAGCGCAGGTGGGGGGCCGAATGAGCAGTTCTTC. Amino acids: CSAGGGPNEQFF.

The V and J genes are TRBV6-5 and TRBJ1-2; D perhaps matches TRBD1 (6 bases). This CDR3 has 15 amino acids. Trimming took 7 bases from V and 7 from J, leaving 22 bases between them. The V gene's germline CDR1 is MNHEY and CDR2 SVGAGI. CDR3: CASKRAGRGGFGYTF. In nucleotides, the CDR3 is TGTGCCAGCAAACGAGCCGGCAGGGGAGGCTTTGGCTACACCTTC.

The gene calls are TRBV6-2 or TRBV6-3 and TRBJ2-5; the D gene is possibly TRBD1 (6 bases). The DNA end favors TRBJ2-1, so the J call may be wrong. Germline values: CDR1 MNHEY, CDR2 SVGEGT. This CDR3 has 15 amino acids. CDR3 DNA: TGTGCCAGCAGTTACCTCGCGGACAGTCAAGAGACCCAGTTCTTC. Its protein product is CASSYLADSQETQFF.

This CDR3 reads CASSLGGPANYGYTF. The CDR3 bases are TGCGCCAGCAGCTTGGGGGGGCCGGCTAACTATGGCTACACCTTC. The V gene is TRBV5-1, the J gene TRBJ1-2; TRBD1 might be the D (6 bases). Germline V CDR1 and CDR2: SGHRS, YFSETQ. This CDR3 is built from 15 residues. V lost 0 bases and J lost 0, with 9 bases in between.

The J gene is TRBJ2-1, the V gene TRBV6-6; D gene ambiguous. The last part of the DNA fits TRBJ2-7 better; the J call may be wrong. Germline V gives CDR1 MNHNY, CDR2 SVGAGI (reference sequence). The CDR3 has 16 residues. The CDR3 here is CASSYSPEYSYNEQYF. Written as DNA, the CDR3 is TGTGCCAGCAGTTATTCACCGGAGTATTCCTACAATGAGCAGTACTTC.